This is a list of T cell receptor beta chains from one sample in a study of blood T cell repertoires in COVID-19. Sequencing was performed with immunoSEQ multiplex PCR; in TCRdb, only in-frame clones are kept and a portion is missing. Here the sample spans about 200,000 clones, around 80% being singletons. Sequenced: PBMCs or T cells enriched from blood (not recorded which). The origin of the receptors is a man between 35 and 55 years old who had recovered from COVID-19. Each CDR3 is given with its conserved first and last residue. The D gene is left open where the match is weak. Part of the rows lack a size; the others show once, few, many or a class for expanded clones.

size,D,J,V,DNA,CDR3
many,TRBD1,TRBJ1-5,TRBV5-8,TGTGCCAGCAGCACACCCCACAGGGGAAGCGATCAGCCCCAGCATTTT,CASSTPHRGSDQPQHF
once,TRBD1,TRBJ1-3,TRBV7-7,TGTGCCAGCAGCCCCGACAGGGGACCTCTCTCTGGAAACACCATATATTTT,CASSPDRGPLSGNTIYF
-,-,TRBJ1-4,TRBV3-1/TRBV3-2,TGTGCCAGCAGCTATAGCCCTCAGGGTAATGAAAAACTGTTTTTT,CASSYSPQGNEKLFF
-,TRBD1,TRBJ2-7,TRBV18,TGTGCCAGCTCACCACCCTCCGGGACAGGCTTCTACGAGCAGTACTTC,CASSPPSGTGFYEQYF
-,TRBD2,TRBJ2-3,TRBV27,TGTGCCAGCAGAATAGCGGGAGGCACAGATACGCAGTATTTT,CASRIAGGTDTQYF
few,-,TRBJ1-2,TRBV6-5,TGTGCCAGCAGCGCGGACTATGGCTACACCTTC,CASSADYGYTF
-,-,TRBJ2-4,TRBV23-1,TGCGCCAGCAGTCAATTAAATGTATCCAAAAACATTCAGTACTTC,CASSQLNVSKNIQYF
-,-,TRBJ1-6,TRBV19,TGTGCCAGTAGTAACACAGGGAATTCACCCCTCCACTTT,CASSNTGNSPLHF
-,-,TRBJ2-7,TRBV28,TGTGCCAGCACCCAAGCCGGGTCGGGGTACGAGCAGTACTTC,CASTQAGSGYEQYF
few,TRBD2,TRBJ2-1,TRBV13,TGTGCCAGCAGCTTGCTAGCGGGAGACGATGAGCAGTTCTTC,CASSLLAGDDEQFF
-,-,TRBJ1-4,TRBV28,TGTGCCAGCATCAGTGCAACTAATGAAAAACTGTTTTTT,CASISATNEKLFF
-,TRBD1,TRBJ1-5,TRBV6-1,TGTGCCAGCAGTGGCGGAGGACAGGGCCTTGATCAGCCCCAGCATTTT,CASSGGGQGLDQPQHF
-,-,TRBJ2-5,TRBV15,TGTGCCACCAGCAGGGGACCGTGGGAGGCCCAGTACTTC,CATSRGPWEAQYF
-,TRBD2,TRBJ2-1,TRBV11-2,TGTGCCAGCAAGGGACTAGCGGAAAATGAGCAGTTCTTC,CASKGLAENEQFF
-,-,TRBJ1-4,TRBV3-1/TRBV3-2,TGTGCCAGCAGCCGCGGGGGCTGGCAGGCTAATGAAAAACTGTTTTTT,CASSRGGWQANEKLFF
-,TRBD1,TRBJ2-5,TRBV5-1,TGCGCCAGCAGCCGACAGGGGGAACAAGAGACCCAGTACTTC,CASSRQGEQETQYF
-,-,TRBJ1-1,TRBV7-9,TGTGCCAGCGCTATCCTAATAGGGGCCACTGAAGCTTTCTTT,CASAILIGATEAFF
-,-,TRBJ2-3,TRBV18,TGTGCCAGCTCAGGTTCGCGGGGCGCAGATACGCAGTATTTT,CASSGSRGADTQYF
-,TRBD1,TRBJ2-2,TRBV5-6,TGTGCCAGCAGCTTGGTCCAGGGGGCGGTCACCGGGGAGCTGTTTTTT,CASSLVQGAVTGELFF
-,TRBD1,TRBJ1-6,TRBV19,TGTGCCAGTACTCACGGACAGGGTGGTTCACCCCTCCACTTT,CASTHGQGGSPLHF
-,TRBD2,TRBJ2-3,TRBV3-1/TRBV3-2,TGTGCCAGCAGCCCCGTGGGAGCGGGGGGGCCCGATACGCAGTATTTT,CASSPVGAGGPDTQYF
once,-,TRBJ1-5,TRBV28,TGTGCCAGCAGTTTTAACCTTAGGGGCGATCAGCCCCAGCATTTT,CASSFNLRGDQPQHF
-,-,TRBJ2-2,TRBV24-1,TGTGCCACCAGTGATTTTTCCAGGGCTCCCGGGGAGCTGTTTTTT,CATSDFSRAPGELFF
-,-,TRBJ1-3,TRBV7-9,TGTGCCAGCAGCCTGGGAAACACCATATATTTT,CASSLGNTIYF
-,-,TRBJ1-1,TRBV4-2,TGTGCCAGCAGCCAAGAATACGGAGGGAACACTGAAGCTTTCTTT,CASSQEYGGNTEAFF
-,-,TRBJ1-2,TRBV10-1,TGCGCCAGCAGTGACTCCACCAGAATTACAGGCCCGCACGGCTATGGCTACACCTTC,CASSDSTRITGPHGYGYTF
-,-,TRBJ2-7,TRBV21-1,TGTGCCAGCAGCATTTGCAAGGGATCCGGGACAGGGCAGCACCTCTACGAGCAGTACTTC,CASSICKGSGTGQHLYEQYF
-,-,TRBJ2-2,TRBV6-2/TRBV6-3,TGTGCCAGCAGCCCGAGACCGGGGAGATCGGACACCGGGGAGCTGTTTTTT,CASSPRPGRSDTGELFF
-,TRBD1,TRBJ2-7,TRBV2,TGTGCCAGCAGCCGGACAGGACTCTTCACATACACTTCCTACGAGCAGTACTTC,CASSRTGLFTYTSYEQYF
-,-,TRBJ2-5,TRBV19,TGTGCCAGTAGTGAATCCCTAGGGACTGCTTACCAAGAGACCCAGTACTTC,CASSESLGTAYQETQYF
-,TRBD2,TRBJ2-1,TRBV5-8,TGTGCCAGCAACTTTGGGAGCGGGAGAACAGAGGAGCAGTTCTTC,CASNFGSGRTEEQFF
-,-,TRBJ1-2,TRBV12-3/TRBV12-4,TGTGCCAGCAGTTTTTTAGGAGACTATGGCTACACCTTC,CASSFLGDYGYTF
-,TRBD1,TRBJ2-1,TRBV5-1,TGCGCCAGCAGCCAGCCGACAGGGGAAAATGAGCAGTTCTTC,CASSQPTGENEQFF
-,-,TRBJ1-1,TRBV3-1/TRBV3-2,TGTGCCAGCAGCCTTGTCGGTGCGGGAGAAGCTTTCTTT,CASSLVGAGEAFF
few,-,TRBJ1-1,TRBV10-3,TGTGCCATCAGGTCATTGAGGGTACCCGAAGCTTTCTTT,CAIRSLRVPEAFF
-,TRBD1,TRBJ2-2,TRBV25-1,TGTGCCAGCAGTCGGACAGGGGACACCGGGGAGCTGTTTTTT,CASSRTGDTGELFF
-,-,TRBJ1-1,TRBV30,TGTGCCTGGAGTGTCGGAGGACTGCGGACTGAAGCTTTCTTT,CAWSVGGLRTEAFF
-,-,TRBJ1-1,TRBV9,TGTGCCAGCAGCATTCACAGGAGCACTGAAGCTTTCTTT,CASSIHRSTEAFF
-,-,TRBJ1-1,TRBV5-1,TGCGCCAGCAGCTTGGATCCAGGGAACACTGAAGCTTTCTTT,CASSLDPGNTEAFF
-,-,TRBJ1-4,TRBV4-1,TGCGCCAGCAGCCACACCCCGGGGGGGCTTGACTATGAAAAACTGTTTTTT,CASSHTPGGLDYEKLFF
-,TRBD1,TRBJ1-2,TRBV6-5,TGTGCCAGCAGTTACGACAGGGATGGATATGGCTACACCTTC,CASSYDRDGYGYTF